These 7 T cell receptor beta chains came from one sample sequenced in a study of T cells after yellow fever vaccination. TCRdb redid the calling of the 5' RACE reads with MiXCR, one entry per CDR3 protein. Here the sample spans about 240,000 distinct CDR3 sequences, 6.9% being singletons. Sequenced material: CD4+ T cells sorted from PBMCs, taken 15 days after the yellow fever booster vaccination. The origin of the receptors is a man aged 25-45 years who received the YFV17D yellow fever vaccine.

This clonotype was picked up a small number of times. The chain carries TRBV5-4 and TRBJ1-1; possibly TRBD1 for D (6 bases). Germline-derived CDR1 and CDR2 are SGHNT and YYREEE (reference sequence). V lost 1 base to trimming and J lost 6 bases, with 10 bases between them. The CDR3 runs 13 residues. CDR3 bases: TGTGCCAGCAGCTTGCAGGGGTCCCCTGAAGCTTTCTTT. Its translation is CASSLQGSPEAFF.

This chain joins TRBV11-2 and TRBJ2-7, with no clear D. The CDR3 length is 14 residues. V was cut by 1 base and J by 6 bases, with 13 bases left in between. Germline CDR1 reads SGHAT; CDR2 reads FQNNGV. The CDR3 here is CASSLVAGSGEQYF. The CDR3 nucleotides read TGTGCCAGCAGCTTAGTGGCAGGCTCGGGCGAGCAGTACTTC.

The rearrangement links TRBV10-3 to TRBJ2-1; 7 bases agree with TRBD2. CDR3 length: 14 amino acids. Germline-derived CDR1 and CDR2 are ENHRY and SYGVKD. The J segment lost 9 bases and the V segment lost 9 bases, leaving 14 bases of the junction unmatched. DNA of the CDR3: TGTGCCATTAAAAGCGGGATCGGAGTGGTTGAGCAGTTCTTC. Protein sequence: CAIKSGIGVVEQFF.

This clonotype has more than one count but fewer than ten. The chain joins TRBV10-3 to TRBJ2-2; unclear D gene. In germline, CDR1 is ENHRY, CDR2 SYGVKD. V lost 2 bases and J lost 6, with 13 bases in between. The CDR3 runs 15 residues. This CDR3 reads CAISEKGVWSGELFF. As DNA, the CDR3 is TGTGCCATCAGTGAGAAGGGTGTGTGGTCCGGGGAGCTGTTTTTT.

Only a few counts were recorded for this clonotype. This rearrangement joins TRBV20-1 to TRBJ2-7; 7 bases match TRBD1. V trimming: 6 bases; J trimming: 0 bases; junction bases outside the gene matches: 8. The CDR3 has 14 amino acids. CDR1 DFQATT and CDR2 SNEGSKA come from the germline V gene (reference sequence). The DNA for the CDR3 is TGCAGTGCCGTCGACAGGGCAAGCTCCTACGAGCAGTACTTC. It is translated as CSAVDRASSYEQYF.

On this clonotype itself: At one end the junction does not follow the germline gene, possibly because of a read error. The rearrangement joins TRBV20-1 to TRBJ2-1; 13 bases are a match to TRBD2. Per germline, CDR1 DFQATT and CDR2 SNEGSKA (reference sequence). The CDR3 runs 19 residues. The chain's CDR3 is CSARGGLAGRYGSYNEQFF. CDR3 nucleotide sequence: TGCAGTGCCAGAGGGGGACTAGCGGGACGTTACGGCTCCTACAATGAGCAGTTCTTC.

In this sample, this clonotype turned up many times. V is TRBV10-3 and J is TRBJ1-1, with D possibly being TRBD1 (5 bases). This CDR3 is 14 amino acids long. Germline values: CDR1 ENHRY, CDR2 SYGVKD. CDR3 loop: CTTRAFGGRADAFF. Written as DNA, the CDR3 is TGTACTACTCGGGCGTTTGGGGGACGGGCAGATGCTTTCTTT.